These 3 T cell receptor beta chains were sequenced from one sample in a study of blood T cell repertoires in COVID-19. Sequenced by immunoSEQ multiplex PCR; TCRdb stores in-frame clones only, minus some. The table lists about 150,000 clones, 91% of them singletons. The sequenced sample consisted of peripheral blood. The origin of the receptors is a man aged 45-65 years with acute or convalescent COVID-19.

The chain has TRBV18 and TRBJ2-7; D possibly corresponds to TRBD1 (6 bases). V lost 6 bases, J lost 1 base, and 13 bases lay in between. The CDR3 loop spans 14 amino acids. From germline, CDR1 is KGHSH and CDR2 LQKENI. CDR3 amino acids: CASSADSSSYEQYF. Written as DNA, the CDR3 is TGTGCCAGCTCGGCGGACAGCTCTTCCTACGAGCAGTACTTC.

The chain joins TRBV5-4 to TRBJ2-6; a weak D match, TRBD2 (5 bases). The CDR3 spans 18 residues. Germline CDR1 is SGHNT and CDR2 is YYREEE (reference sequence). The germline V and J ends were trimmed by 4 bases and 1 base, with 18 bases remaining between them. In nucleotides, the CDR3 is TGTGCCAGCAGCACTACGACGGACTCCTGGTCTGGGGCCAACGTCCTGACTTTC. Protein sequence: CASSTTTDSWSGANVLTF.

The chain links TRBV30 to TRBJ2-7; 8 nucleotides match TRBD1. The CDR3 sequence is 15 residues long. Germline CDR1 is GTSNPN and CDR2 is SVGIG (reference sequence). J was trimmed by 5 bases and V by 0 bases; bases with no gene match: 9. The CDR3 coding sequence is TGTGCCTGGAGTGTACCTTCAGGGGGCAGGGACGAGCAGTACTTC. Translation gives CAWSVPSGGRDEQYF.